Each of the 13 T cell receptor beta chains below was sequenced from the same sample in a study of CD8+ T cells in alopecia areata. RNA was isolated and reverse transcribed to cDNA, the sequencing template. Sequencing used immunoSEQ multiplex PCR; TCRdb keeps in-frame clones, though not all of them. The sample holds about 200,000 clones, around two fifths seen once. Treatment here: oral pan-JAK inhibitor, 5-10 mg twice daily. The sample here was CD4+ T cells sorted from blood, taken around week 31, from a patient treated with tofacitinib. All receptors derive from a human donor with alopecia areata.

This clone has only a few counts. This chain uses TRBV29-1 with TRBJ2-3; D call uncertain. There are 12 residues in the CDR3. Germline loops: CDR1 SQVTM, CDR2 ANQGSEA. Trimming took off 4 bases at V and 6 bases at J, with 11 bases between the two ends. The CDR3 loop is CSVVRVVDTQYF. CDR3 sequence (DNA): TGCAGCGTTGTTAGGGTCGTGGATACGCAGTATTTT.

V and J are TRBV5-1 and TRBJ2-5, with TRBD2 as a possible D gene (5 bases). The CDR3 spans 15 residues. Trimming removed 4 bases from V and 0 bases from J, with 13 bases in between. CDR1 is SGHRS and CDR2 is YFSETQ in the germline V gene. This chain's CDR3 is CASSPVGLYQETQYF. The CDR3 DNA sequence: TGCGCCAGCAGCCCAGTAGGACTGTACCAAGAGACCCAGTACTTC.

The chain recombines TRBV10-3 with TRBJ2-5; D may match TRBD1 or TRBD2 (5 bases each). The J call could be wrong; TRBJ2-7 is a better fit for the DNA end. This CDR3 has 13 amino acids. CDR1 is ENHRY and CDR2 is SYGVKD in the germline V gene. In DNA form, the CDR3 reads TGTGCCATCGGCCGGGACCTGACCTACGAGCAGTACTTC. This encodes CAIGRDLTYEQYF.

V and J are TRBV4-2 and TRBJ1-2, with 7 bases lining up with TRBD1. CDR1 and CDR2 from the germline V gene are LGHNA and YNFKEQ. This CDR3 is built from 15 residues. Trimming took 3 bases from V and 2 from J; bases not matched to a gene: 6. CDR3 sequence: CASSHSRQGNYGYTF. Written as DNA, the CDR3 is TGTGCCAGCAGCCACTCAAGACAGGGAAACTATGGCTACACCTTC.

Points on this clone: The junction and the germline gene differ at one end; a read error may be behind it. V is TRBV6-1 and J is TRBJ2-1; TRBD1 is a possible D gene (7 bases). Per the germline V gene, CDR1 is MNHNS and CDR2 is SASEGT. The CDR3 runs 14 residues. The CDR3 sequence: CASRRDSSHNEQFF. The DNA of the CDR3 is TGTGCCAGCAGGCGGGACAGCTCCCACAATGAGCAGTTCTTC.

The V gene is TRBV2, the J gene TRBJ1-6, with 7 nucleotides matching TRBD1. Germline loops: CDR1 SNHLY, CDR2 FYNNEI. The V segment lost 1 base and the J segment 6 bases; nucleotides outside the gene matches: 3. The CDR3 is made up of 15 amino acids. The CDR3 DNA reads TGTGCCAGCAGTGAAGGAGCAGGGGGTAATTCACCCCTCCACTTT. Amino acids: CASSEGAGGNSPLHF. The variable domain in full, with the rest retrieved from reference TRBV2 and TRBJ1-6, is EPEVTQTPSHQVTQMGQEVILRCVPISNHLYFYWYRQILGQKVEFLVSFYNNEISEKSEIFDDQFSVERPDGSNFTLKIRSTKLEDSAMYFCASSEGAGGNSPLHFGNGTRLTVT.

The chain has TRBV5-1 and TRBJ2-7; tentative D call: TRBD1 (6 bases). The CDR3 is made up of 13 amino acids. Germline V gives CDR1 SGHRS, CDR2 YFSETQ. V dropped 0 bases and J dropped 9 bases, with 13 bases sitting between them. The CDR3 loop is CASSLEGSQGQYF. In DNA, the CDR3 is TGCGCCAGCAGCTTGGAAGGCTCACAGGGGCAGTACTTC.

The chain employs TRBV10-3 and TRBJ2-7, with D possibly being TRBD1 (7 bases). The germline V gene has CDR1 ENHRY and CDR2 SYGVKD. CDR3 length equals 13 residues. V lost 4 bases to trimming and J lost 2 bases, with 9 bases between them. CDR3 DNA sequence: TGTGCCATCAGTGCAGGGGGGACCTACGAGCAGTACTTC. Amino acids: CAISAGGTYEQYF.

V and J are TRBV4-1 and TRBJ2-3, with D perhaps TRBD1 or TRBD2 (6 bases each). The germline V gene has CDR1 MGHRA and CDR2 YSYEKL. Trimming removed 1 base at V and 4 bases at J, with 12 bases between. This CDR3 has 15 residues. The CDR3 protein is CASSQAGAGADTQYF. The CDR3 region has the DNA TGCGCCAGCAGCCAAGCGGGGGCCGGTGCAGATACGCAGTATTTT.

This clone was seen a few times. This chain uses TRBV19 with TRBJ1-1; D is undetermined. Germline assignment: CDR1 LNHDA and CDR2 SQIVND (reference sequence). V shed 6 bases and J shed 5 bases, with 4 bases lying between them. This CDR3 has 10 amino acids. The DNA for the CDR3 is TGTGCCAGTAGGAGGACTGAAGCTTTCTTT. Protein product: CASRRTEAFF.

The V gene is TRBV6-1, the J gene TRBJ2-3, with D perhaps matching TRBD1 or TRBD2 (6 bases each). This CDR3 region has 14 residues. Trimming stripped 5 bases from V and 2 bases from J, with 11 bases between. Germline V gene lookup returns CDR1 MNHNS and CDR2 SASEGT. The DNA for the CDR3 is TGTGCCAGCAGTAAGGGGGGCGACACAGATACGCAGTATTTT. Translation gives CASSKGGDTDTQYF.

This clone showed up just a few times. The chain joins TRBV30 to TRBJ1-6, with unresolved D. CDR3 length: 12 residues. Germline V gene sequence: CDR1 GTSNPN, CDR2 SVGIG (reference sequence). The V gene lost 0 bases and the J gene lost 11 bases, with 8 bases spanning the gap. The DNA for the CDR3 is TGTGCCTGGAGTGTATCGGGAACACCCCTCCACTTT. This translates into CAWSVSGTPLHF.

V is TRBV19 and J is TRBJ2-3; no definite D call. Germline lookup yields CDR1 LNHDA and CDR2 SQIVND (reference sequence). The CDR3 spans 13 residues. The V gene lost 7 bases and the J gene lost 5 bases, with 13 bases spanning the gap. Here the CDR3 reads CASTLRSGDTQYF. For the CDR3, the DNA is TGTGCCAGTACTCTCAGGTCTGGAGATACGCAGTATTTT.